This paragraph reports one TCR beta chain. Original analysis: Cell counts per sample came from amplifying reference gene primers. Assay: immunoSEQ multiplex PCR; the TCRdb copy retains only in-frame clones and omits some. The V and J calls and clone size are taken from that table; D and trimming were inferred from the DNA. The repertoire holds approximately 490,000 clones, with about nine tenths as singletons. Per the germline V gene, CDR1 is SGHVS and CDR2 is FQNEAQ. The CDR3 length is 13 residues. The V end was cut by 1 base, the J end by 3 bases, with 7 bases between. The record originates from a study of blood T cell repertoires in COVID-19. About the study: Acute-phase and convalescent COVID-19 samples originated in the United States, Italy and Spain.

Participant age was roughly 18 to 95 years, and participants resided in fewer than 30 US areas. The rearrangement links TRBV7-8 to TRBJ2-7, with TRBD1 as a possible D gene (6 bases). The sequence came from a woman aged 18-29 years who had recovered from COVID-19. Sequencing was performed on PBMCs or T cells enriched from blood (not recorded which). Here the CDR3 DNA reads TGTGCCAGCAGCTTAGGACAGGTCTACGAGCAGTACTTC. It yields the protein CASSLGQVYEQYF.